A selection of T cell receptor beta chains follows, all from one sample in a study of blood T cell repertoires in COVID-19. Measured with immunoSEQ multiplex PCR; TCRdb has only the in-frame clones, and not every one. This sample has a few hundred thousand clones, with 70% to 90% found just once. Sequenced input: PBMCs or T cells enriched from blood (not recorded which). These receptors were collected from a woman younger than 35 who had recovered from COVID-19. CDR3s include the opening cysteine and the closing phenylalanine or tryptophan. D genes are given only for firm matches. Clone size is given for some rows only: seen once, a few or many times, or a class if the clone is expanded.

>NA|TRBJ2-5|NA|TRBV12-3/TRBV12-4
TGTGCCAGCAGTTTAGGGCGGCAAGAGACCCAGTACTTC
CASSLGRQETQYF
>NA|TRBJ1-5|NA|TRBV4-3
TGCGCCAGCAGCCAAGATTTCGAGGAATATAGCAATCAGCCCCAGCATTTT
CASSQDFEEYSNQPQHF
>NA|TRBJ1-5|NA|TRBV6-5
TGTGCCAGCGGGACGGGGACTTTCGTCAGGCCCCAGCATTTT
CASGTGTFVRPQHF
>NA|TRBJ1-5|TRBD1|TRBV5-5
TGTGCCAGCAGCTCGGGACAGGGGAAAGAGCCCCAGCATTTT
CASSSGQGKEPQHF
>NA|TRBJ1-5|NA|TRBV28
TGTGCCAGCAGTTTATGGGGCAGACATAGCAATCAGCCCCAGCATTTT
CASSLWGRHSNQPQHF
>NA|TRBJ2-2|TRBD2|TRBV4-2
TGTGCCAGCACCATTACTAGCGGGGGACACGGGGAGCTGTTTTTT
CASTITSGGHGELFF
>NA|TRBJ1-2|TRBD1|TRBV10-2
TGCGCCAGCAGCCCCGGACAGGGAAGCCCCAATGGCTACACCTTC
CASSPGQGSPNGYTF
>NA|TRBJ2-7|NA|TRBV18
TGTGCCAGCTCACCCCCGAGCTACGAGCAGTACTTC
CASSPPSYEQYF
>few|TRBJ2-7|TRBD1|TRBV2
TGTGCCAGCAGGCCCTACACAGGGGGGCCCTACGAGCAGTACTTC
CASRPYTGGPYEQYF
>few|TRBJ1-2|TRBD1|TRBV4-1
TGCGCCAGCAGCCATTGGGACAGAGCTTATGGCTACACCTTC
CASSHWDRAYGYTF
>NA|TRBJ1-6|TRBD1|TRBV28
TGTGCCAGCAGTGTAGTTGACAGGGACAATTCACCCCTCCACTTT
CASSVVDRDNSPLHF
>NA|TRBJ1-2|NA|TRBV19
TGTGCCAGTAGTTTTAGGGGCCGGAACTATGGCTACACCTTC
CASSFRGRNYGYTF
>NA|TRBJ2-5|NA|TRBV6-5
TGTGCCAGCAGTCGTCACTTCCAAGAGACCCAGTACTTC
CASSRHFQETQYF
>NA|TRBJ1-1|NA|TRBV5-1
TGCGCCAGCAGCTTGAGGGGAGGAGCTGAAGCTTTCTTT
CASSLRGGAEAFF
>NA|TRBJ2-5|NA|TRBV29-1
TGCAGCGTTGAGGAGGGGTTACACCAGTACTTC
CSVEEGLHQYF
>NA|TRBJ1-3|NA|TRBV3-1/TRBV3-2
TGTGCCAGCAGCCCGACGGGTTTTGGAAACACCATATATTTT
CASSPTGFGNTIYF
>NA|TRBJ1-6|NA|TRBV7-2
TGTGCCAGCAGCTCCTCCCCGGGCTCCTATAATTCACCCCTCCACTTT
CASSSSPGSYNSPLHF